Listed below are T cell receptor beta chains from one sample, sequenced in a study of cytomegalovirus exposure and HLA in healthy donors. TCRdb's copy holds only in-frame clones and misses some; the assay was immunoSEQ multiplex PCR. The sample shows about 120,000 clones, 79% of them seen only once. The sequenced sample consisted of PBMCs. The receptors stem from a man aged 30 to 39 in good health and CMV-seropositive. CDR3s include the opening cysteine and the closing phenylalanine or tryptophan. D genes are given only for firm matches. Size tells how often a clone was seen (once, few, many) or the class of an expanded clone, and some rows leave it out.

j_call v_call clone_size d_call cdr3_aa cdr3_nt
TRBJ1-1 TRBV5-1 NA TRBD1 CASSPGTGGAGTEAFF TGCGCCAGCAGTCCCGGGACAGGGGGCGCGGGGACTGAAGCTTTCTTT
TRBJ2-7 TRBV2 NA NA CASSEGGGEQYF TGTGCCAGCAGTGAAGGAGGAGGGGAGCAGTACTTC
TRBJ2-4 TRBV7-3 NA TRBD2 CASSPGLAGVKRAKNIQYF TGTGCCAGCAGCCCGGGACTAGCGGGAGTAAAACGGGCCAAAAACATTCAGTACTTC
TRBJ2-6 TRBV18 NA NA CASSPTPGANVLTF TGTGCCAGCTCCCCTACTCCTGGGGCCAACGTCCTGACTTTC
TRBJ1-4 TRBV28 NA NA CASSSYSSTNEKLFF TGTGCCAGCAGTTCGTACAGCTCCACTAATGAAAAACTGTTTTTT
TRBJ2-2 TRBV30 NA TRBD1 CAWSVKRDSLNTGELFF TGTGCCTGGAGTGTAAAACGGGACAGCCTTAACACCGGGGAGCTGTTTTTT
TRBJ2-3 TRBV6-1 NA TRBD2 CASSPGTSGGNTQYF TGTGCCAGCAGCCCCGGGACTAGCGGGGGAAATACGCAGTATTTT
TRBJ1-2 TRBV25-1 few NA CASRLSGDGYTF TGTGCCAGCAGATTGTCAGGGGATGGCTACACCTTC
TRBJ2-6 TRBV5-4 NA NA CASSQDWASGANVLTF TGCGCCAGCAGCCAAGATTGGGCCTCTGGGGCCAACGTCCTGACTTTC
TRBJ2-1 TRBV23-1 few NA CARKARMGTYNEQFF TGCGCCAGGAAAGCCCGTATGGGGACTTACAATGAGCAGTTCTTC
TRBJ2-2 TRBV5-1 NA TRBD2 CASSLEGLEFGELFF TGCGCCAGCAGCTTGGAAGGACTAGAGTTCGGGGAGCTGTTTTTT
TRBJ2-5 TRBV5-4 NA TRBD2 CASSSPGLRTYQETQYF TGTGCCAGCAGCTCCCCGGGACTACGGACCTACCAAGAGACCCAGTACTTC
TRBJ2-1 TRBV7-9 NA NA CASSLLTGGRNEQFF TGTGCCAGCAGCTTGTTGACAGGTGGACGCAATGAGCAGTTCTTC
TRBJ1-4 TRBV27 NA NA CASSLFSGRAIPEKLFF TGTGCCAGCAGTTTATTCTCTGGCAGGGCAATTCCAGAAAAACTGTTTTTT
TRBJ1-1 TRBV7-2 NA NA CASSLVGGIEAFF TGTGCCAGCAGCTTGGTAGGGGGAATTGAAGCTTTCTTT
TRBJ2-1 TRBV29-1 NA TRBD2 CSVGLLADYNEQFF TGCAGCGTGGGGTTACTAGCGGATTACAATGAGCAGTTCTTC
TRBJ2-1 TRBV27 NA NA CASSQGGGLYNEQFF TGTGCCAGCAGCCAAGGGGGGGGCCTATACAATGAGCAGTTCTTC
TRBJ1-2 TRBV7-8 NA NA CASSRPSINYGYTF TGTGCCAGCAGCCGTCCTAGTATTAACTATGGCTACACCTTC
TRBJ1-2 TRBV6-6 NA NA CASSYSAGDGYTF TGTGCCAGCAGTTATTCGGCGGGGGATGGCTACACCTTC
TRBJ2-3 TRBV7-2 NA TRBD2 CASSRTSTDTQYF TGTGCCAGCAGCCGGACTAGTACAGATACGCAGTATTTT
TRBJ1-5 TRBV4-3 NA TRBD1 CASSQGTGGDQPQHF TGCGCCAGCAGCCAGGGGACAGGGGGTGATCAGCCCCAGCATTTT
TRBJ2-7 TRBV7-9 NA TRBD1 CASSQPGQGTSYEQYF TGTGCCAGCAGTCAGCCGGGACAGGGGACTTCCTACGAGCAGTACTTC
TRBJ1-6 TRBV11-2 NA TRBD1 CASSLFPLWTGINNSPLHF TGTGCCAGCAGCTTATTTCCTCTATGGACAGGGATTAATAATTCACCCCTCCACTTT
TRBJ2-3 TRBV6-4 NA TRBD2 CASSLADTDTQYF TGTGCCAGCAGTCTAGCGGACACAGATACGCAGTATTTT
TRBJ2-7 TRBV7-2 NA NA CASRLAGSREQYF TGTGCCAGCAGATTAGCAGGAAGCAGGGAGCAGTACTTC
TRBJ2-3 TRBV27 NA NA CASSLRSGGNTQYF TGTGCCAGCAGTTTAAGGTCCGGGGGAAATACGCAGTATTTT
TRBJ1-2 TRBV19 NA NA CASSIPGAYGYTF TGTGCCAGTAGTATTCCAGGGGCCTATGGCTACACCTTC
TRBJ2-7 TRBV11-2 NA NA CASSLVTQGKPYEQYF TGTGCCAGCAGCTTAGTTACTCAGGGAAAGCCTTACGAGCAGTACTTC
TRBJ2-3 TRBV5-4 NA TRBD2 CASSRTSAPATQYF TGTGCCAGCAGCCGTACTAGCGCTCCAGCTACGCAGTATTTT
TRBJ2-5 TRBV2 NA TRBD1 CASSTSHNGQGQETQYF TGTGCCAGCAGCACTTCCCACAACGGACAGGGCCAAGAGACCCAGTACTTC
TRBJ1-5 TRBV7-2 NA NA CASSPPEEEVGQPQHF TGTGCCAGCAGCCCCCCCGAAGAAGAGGTCGGCCAGCCCCAGCATTTT
TRBJ2-1 TRBV29-1 few NA CSVEVLTREQFF TGCAGCGTTGAAGTTTTAACGAGAGAGCAGTTCTTC
TRBJ2-5 TRBV7-9 few NA CASSLGAGQETQYF TGTGCCAGCAGCTTAGGGGCAGGGCAAGAGACCCAGTACTTC
TRBJ2-2 TRBV11-3 NA TRBD1 CASSIGTGTNTGELFF TGTGCCAGCAGCATAGGGACAGGGACGAACACCGGGGAGCTGTTTTTT
TRBJ2-7 TRBV4-3 NA NA CASSHRAGGPYEQYF TGCGCCAGCAGCCATCGCGCAGGGGGGCCCTACGAGCAGTACTTC
TRBJ2-5 TRBV29-1 once TRBD1 CSVVADRGLETQYF TGCAGCGTTGTTGCTGACAGGGGGCTGGAGACCCAGTACTTC
TRBJ2-7 TRBV28 few NA CASSGILYEQYF TGTGCCAGCAGCGGGATTCTTTACGAGCAGTACTTC
TRBJ2-5 TRBV19 NA TRBD2 CASSKTSGGKWKTQYF TGTGCCAGTAGTAAGACTAGCGGGGGGAAGTGGAAGACCCAGTACTTC
TRBJ2-7 TRBV5-5 NA NA CASTLQGNSYEQYF TGTGCCAGCACCCTACAGGGAAACTCCTACGAGCAGTACTTC
TRBJ2-5 TRBV5-1 NA NA CASSLQPGEETQYF TGCGCCAGCAGCTTGCAGCCGGGGGAAGAGACCCAGTACTTC
TRBJ1-1 TRBV7-9 NA NA CASSYRANTEAFF TGTGCCAGCAGCTACAGGGCTAACACTGAAGCTTTCTTT
TRBJ2-3 TRBV5-1 NA TRBD1 CASSLDGTGEYTDTQYF TGCGCCAGCAGCTTGGACGGGACAGGGGAGTACACAGATACGCAGTATTTT
TRBJ2-6 TRBV2 NA TRBD1 CASSGQGYGANVLTF TGTGCCAGCAGTGGACAGGGTTATGGGGCCAACGTCCTGACTTTC
TRBJ1-1 TRBV25-1 NA TRBD1 CASSKTGTANTEAFF TGTGCCAGCAGTAAAACTGGGACAGCGAACACTGAAGCTTTCTTT
TRBJ2-7 TRBV4-3 NA TRBD2 CASSLLAGNEQYF TGCGCCAGCAGTCTCCTAGCGGGAAACGAGCAGTACTTC
TRBJ2-4 TRBV7-9 NA NA CASSSSGGPRHIQYF TGTGCCAGCAGCTCATCAGGGGGGCCCAGGCACATTCAGTACTTC
TRBJ1-2 TRBV7-9 NA NA CASSSRGHGYTF TGTGCCAGCAGCTCCCGAGGTCATGGCTACACCTTC
TRBJ2-1 TRBV18 few TRBD2 CASSPTTTSGREQFF TGTGCCAGCTCACCAACGACGACTAGCGGGAGGGAGCAGTTCTTC
TRBJ1-3 TRBV6-5 NA NA CASSYGSQDSGNTIYF TGTGCCAGCAGTTACGGTAGTCAGGACTCTGGAAACACCATATATTTT
TRBJ2-6 TRBV7-9 NA NA CASSLGASSGANVLTF TGTGCCAGCAGCTTAGGGGCCTCGTCTGGGGCCAACGTCCTGACTTTC
TRBJ1-3 TRBV25-1 NA NA CASSEERPGNTIYF TGTGCCAGCAGTGAGGAGAGGCCTGGAAACACCATATATTTT
TRBJ2-5 TRBV7-2 NA NA CASSNQGGEGETQYF TGTGCCAGCAGCAACCAGGGGGGTGAAGGAGAGACCCAGTACTTC
TRBJ1-6 TRBV2 once TRBD1 CASRDPQGTGAPLHF TGTGCCAGCAGGGACCCACAGGGGACGGGGGCACCCCTCCACTTT
TRBJ2-1 TRBV7-2 NA NA CASSLTFGPENEQFF TGTGCCAGCAGCTTGACTTTCGGCCCCGAAAATGAGCAGTTCTTC
TRBJ1-2 TRBV28 NA NA CASSPPGVYGYTF TGTGCCAGCAGTCCCCCAGGGGTCTATGGCTACACCTTC
TRBJ2-7 TRBV18 NA TRBD2 CASSNIAGPAYEQYF TGTGCCAGCTCAAACATAGCGGGACCCGCCTACGAGCAGTACTTC